The 8 T cell receptor beta chains below were found in one sample sequenced in a study of CD8 T cells in Susac syndrome (dated by TCRdb to the late 2010s). The library relied on the immunoSEQ multiplex PCR assay. RNA was extracted with the RNeasy kit and roughly 0.45 to 1 ug was reverse transcribed using random hexamers. The public sequencing data were trimmed at Q25 with fastp and processed into clonotypes with MiXCR by TCRdb, which kept only in-frame beta chains. One record per CDR3 amino acid sequence lists the most common genes and DNA. Within this sample are some 100,000 distinct CDR3 sequences, with around 90% of them counted one time only. The top ten clonotypes cover about 0.14% of the sample. Sequenced material: CD4+ T cells from PBMCs. The origin of the receptors is a human donor in good health.

The chain has TRBV18 and TRBJ2-2, with D perhaps being TRBD1 or TRBD2 (5 bases each). The V end was cut by 2 bases, the J end by 11 bases, with 15 bases between. This CDR3 has 14 amino acids. From germline, CDR1 is KGHSH and CDR2 LQKENI. CDR3 sequence reads: CASSPNRSGGELFF. CDR3 nucleotide sequence: TGTGCCAGCTCACCAAATCGCTCTGGGGGTGAGCTGTTTTTT.

The chain joins TRBV12-3 or TRBV12-4 to TRBJ1-5, with TRBD1 as a possible D gene (5 bases). The CDR3 totals 14 residues. V dropped 3 bases and J dropped 4 bases, with 10 bases sitting between them. For the CDR3, the DNA is TGTGCCAGCAGTTTGGGACCAGGGAATCAGCCCCAGCATTTT. Its protein product is CASSLGPGNQPQHF.

The genes are TRBV2 and TRBJ2-7; TRBD1 or TRBD2 may be the D gene (5 bases each). Per the germline V gene, CDR1 is SNHLY and CDR2 is FYNNEI. V lost 8 bases, J lost 3 bases, and 17 bases lay in between. CDR3 size: 14 residues. The CDR3 is CASLNRRPDYEQYF. Written as DNA, the CDR3 is TGTGCCAGCCTTAACAGGAGGCCAGACTACGAGCAGTACTTC.

This clonotype occurred once. The rearrangement links TRBV5-4 to TRBJ2-3; D remains unclear. CDR3 length: 15 amino acids. The germline V gene has CDR1 SGHNT and CDR2 YYREEE (reference sequence). Between the trimmed V and J ends, which lost 4 bases and 0 bases, there was a span of 12 bases. The CDR3 here is CASSLGVPSTDTQYF. In nucleotides, the CDR3 is TGTGCCAGCAGCCTCGGAGTGCCTAGCACAGATACGCAGTATTTT.

This sequence joins TRBV15 and TRBJ1-1; no firm D call. This CDR3 is built from 14 residues. Germline-derived CDR1 and CDR2 are LNHNV and YYDKDF (reference sequence). Trimming took off 7 bases at V and 0 bases at J, with 12 bases between the two ends. The DNA of the CDR3 is TGTGCCACCACCAAGGCGAAGATGAACACTGAAGCTTTCTTT. It translates to CATTKAKMNTEAFF.

V and J are TRBV29-1 and TRBJ1-1; D gene ambiguous. The CDR3 is 10 amino acids. The V gene's germline CDR1 is SQVTM and CDR2 ANQGSEA. Trimming removed 4 bases at V and 3 bases at J, with 3 bases between. CDR3: CSVGHTEAFF. In DNA form, the CDR3 reads TGCAGCGTTGGCCACACTGAAGCTTTCTTT.

The chain couples TRBV3-1 to TRBJ2-5; D unclear. Germline CDR1 LGHDT, CDR2 YNNKEL (reference sequence). The CDR3 length is 14 residues. V dropped 4 bases and J dropped 3 bases, with 12 bases sitting between them. Here the CDR3 DNA reads TGTGCCAGCAGCCCTCGGACCTCGAAAGAGACCCAGTACTTC. Its translation: CASSPRTSKETQYF.

The rearrangement joins TRBV20-1 to TRBJ1-5, with 7 bases lining up with TRBD1. The CDR3 is made up of 17 amino acids. The V segment lost 5 bases and the J segment 4 bases; nucleotides outside the gene matches: 17. Germline CDR1 and CDR2: DFQATT and SNEGSKA (reference sequence). CDR3 bases: TGCAGTGCTTGGGGTATTAAGACAGGGAAGGGGAATCAGCCCCAGCATTTT. Translation gives CSAWGIKTGKGNQPQHF.